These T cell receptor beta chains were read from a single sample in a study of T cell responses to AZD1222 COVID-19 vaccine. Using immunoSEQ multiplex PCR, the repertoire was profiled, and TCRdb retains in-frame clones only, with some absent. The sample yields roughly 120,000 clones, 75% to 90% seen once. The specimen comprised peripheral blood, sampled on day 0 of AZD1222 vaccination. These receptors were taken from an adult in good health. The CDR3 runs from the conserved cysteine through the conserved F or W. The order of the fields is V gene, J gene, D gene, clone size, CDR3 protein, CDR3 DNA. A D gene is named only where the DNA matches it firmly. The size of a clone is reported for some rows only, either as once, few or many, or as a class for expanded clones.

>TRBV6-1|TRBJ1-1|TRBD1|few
CASSDLSTGGTEAFF
TGTGCCAGCAGTGACCTCTCGACAGGGGGCACTGAAGCTTTCTTT
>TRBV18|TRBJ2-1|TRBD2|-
CASSPGLAGGHTYNEQFF
TGTGCCAGCTCACCGGGACTAGCGGGAGGTCATACCTACAATGAGCAGTTCTTC
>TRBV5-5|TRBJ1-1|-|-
CASSLGLPRGTEAFF
TGTGCCAGCAGCTTGGGCCTCCCAAGAGGCACTGAAGCTTTCTTT
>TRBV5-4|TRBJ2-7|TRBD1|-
CASSGGQGAYEQYF
TGTGCCAGCAGCGGAGGACAGGGAGCCTACGAGCAGTACTTC
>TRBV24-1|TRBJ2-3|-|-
CATSDSGLGVYTQYF
TGTGCCACCAGTGATTCTGGTCTGGGTGTGTATACGCAGTATTTT
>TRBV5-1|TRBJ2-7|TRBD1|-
CASSGSAGGSYEQYF
TGCGCCAGCAGTGGATCGGCAGGGGGCTCCTACGAGCAGTACTTC
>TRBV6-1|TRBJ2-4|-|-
CASSEAGGPRNIQYF
TGTGCCAGCAGTGAAGCGGGGGGGCCAAGAAACATTCAGTACTTC
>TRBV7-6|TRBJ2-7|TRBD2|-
CASSLGPGGTSTYYEQYF
TGTGCCAGCAGCTTAGGGCCGGGGGGGACCTCCACCTACTACGAGCAGTACTTC
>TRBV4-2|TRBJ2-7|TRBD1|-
CASSAQGTGTEQYF
TGTGCCAGCAGCGCACAGGGGACAGGGACCGAGCAGTACTTC
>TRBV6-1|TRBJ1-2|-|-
CASSESGNHYGYTF
TGTGCCAGCAGTGAATCAGGGAACCACTATGGCTACACCTTC
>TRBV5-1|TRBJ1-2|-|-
CASSLASTGPTYGYTF
TGCGCCAGCAGCTTGGCGTCGACAGGTCCCACCTATGGCTACACCTTC
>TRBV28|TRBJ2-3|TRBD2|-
CASSGGGLAGYTQYF
TGTGCCAGCAGTGGGGGGGGACTAGCGGGATATACGCAGTATTTT
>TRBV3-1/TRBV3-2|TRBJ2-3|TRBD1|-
CASSRQGANTQYF
TGTGCCAGCAGCCGACAGGGGGCGAATACGCAGTATTTT
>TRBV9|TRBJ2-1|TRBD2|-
CASSKGAGGSYNEQFF
TGTGCCAGCAGCAAAGGGGCGGGAGGGAGCTACAATGAGCAGTTCTTC
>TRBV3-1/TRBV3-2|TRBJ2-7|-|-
CASSQTPTSYEQYF
TGTGCCAGCAGCCAAACACCTACCTCCTACGAGCAGTACTTC
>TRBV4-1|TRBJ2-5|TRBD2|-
CASSPIAGETQYF
TGCGCCAGCAGCCCCATAGCGGGAGAGACCCAGTACTTC